This TCR beta chain was identified during a study of cytomegalovirus exposure and HLA in healthy donors (dated by TCRdb to 2015 to 2018). Regarding the complete study: According to an earlier analysis of a few hundred of the donors, some 180 million T cells yielded 117 million unique TCR beta sequences and around 280 Gb of sequence data. Among the roughly 400 genotyped donors, around 81% belonged to the genetic ancestry cluster associated with self-reported Caucasian donors. Roughly 5 DR-DQ haplotypes were handled as single units for association and clustering, since linkage in the cohort was strong. An earlier analysis of more than 450 of the donors used high-throughput TCR beta sequencing to judge whether each TCR beta V gene segment behaved as functional or pseudogenic. Donor age, sex, ethnicity and CMV serostatus were compiled alongside the repertoire data. Both class I and class II loci were covered by HLA typing, at four-digit resolution. The study was designed to test whether signatures of past pathogen exposure could be identified by cataloging public T cell receptors. An early release covering over 500 HLA-typed donors comprised about 300 gigabases of sequencing data and about 90 million unique TCR sequences. To predict cytomegalovirus infection status, the study combined high-throughput TCR immunosequencing, statistical association of individual TCRs with disease status, and machine learning. Every repertoire in the discovery cohort had been generated on one and the same sequencing platform. In a later genetic analysis, genome-wide SNP genotypes for about three fifths of the 666 donors were used, and that subset was treated as a discovery cohort. A separate validation cohort of 100 to 150 different subjects was used in addition to the roughly 620-subject first cohort. The number of donors typed differed by locus, with roughly 620-630 for A, B, C, DRB1 and DQB1, around 560 for DQA1, 600 to 610 for DPA1, and 472 for DPB1. A later analysis re-analyzed previously published TCR beta repertoires from roughly 600 donors and added high-resolution HLA genotyping to study TCR occurrence patterns. The later analysis used no new phenotypic data to find candidate immune exposures, relying instead on TCR beta sequences and their occurrence across donors. Across some 400 genotyped donors of the cohort, an average of approximately 240,000 unique TCR beta nucleotide sequences per donor were sequenced, and 15% to 20% of those sequences were non-productive. The study used immunosequencing to profile the T cell repertoires of approximately 630 subjects and linked those repertoires to cytomegalovirus serostatus. The full study reports these points: The study gave a list of 150 to 200 TCR beta chains associated with cytomegalovirus. In vitro tests confirmed that a few of the cytomegalovirus-associated TCR beta chains recognize cytomegalovirus antigens. In this cohort, only TCR beta chains were sequenced, and detectable features were limited by the absence of alpha or paired-chain data. While some public TCRs were present in many individuals, most TCR sequences turned up only very rarely across donors. Linkage disequilibrium might explain the correlated functional status among segregating V segments, but an unknown experimental factor could not be excluded. In a later genetic analysis, fewer N-insertions in productive TCRs were reported among donors in an Asian-associated ancestry cluster than the approximately 630-donor mean. Because counts were too low, roughly 17 rarely observed V segments, including chromosome 9 orphons, were left out of the earlier analysis of a few hundred of the donors. A cluster of highly shared sequence variants was judged likely to represent a technical artifact of the sequencing pipeline. Because some donors lacked HLA typing at each locus, the association tests relied only on the typed subset. According to the authors, the approach could potentially be generalized to other disease states and immunological phenotypes. Specific HLA alleles were associated with 18,000 or so TCR beta sequences at a false discovery rate of 0.05 in a later analysis. Cytomegalovirus status was reported to be diagnosed by the classifier with high specificity and sensitivity in both the original and validation cohorts. In a later analysis, the rate of TCR association differed among HLA loci, with DRB1 alleles having the most associated TCRs and HLA-C alleles having the fewest. Roughly uniform sequencing depth across donors was assumed in presence/absence analyses, although this assumption may not hold. In a later analysis, most CMV-associated TCR beta chains were found to appear HLA-restricted, with HLA associations seemingly driven largely by CMV exposure. A further reported finding was that TCR beta sequences accurately predicted the HLA-A and HLA-B alleles for most subjects in the first cohort. An earlier analysis of around 500 of the donors showed that most TCR beta V segments appeared in productive rearrangements either about 87% or about 30% of the time, which broadly matched IMGT annotations. The only immune exposure information available for the cohort was CMV serostatus. A later analysis reported that several top co-occurrence clusters appeared linked to parvovirus B19, influenza, CMV and Epstein-Barr virus. Because the 87-base-pair reads could not distinguish some IMGT-functional V segments, including TRBV6-2 and TRBV6-3, those segments were excluded. When HLA alleles, especially DR and DQ, strongly co-occurred, TCR associations were difficult to assign to individual alleles. V-gene and J-gene trimming of TCR beta chains was associated with a missense DCLRE1C variant in a later genetic analysis, and the association was replicated in an independent cohort. In a later analysis, HLA-associated TCR beta chains were found to be more clonally expanded and to have lower generation probabilities than equally common non-associated chains.

Including the terminal cysteine and phenylalanine, the CDR3 comprises 15 residues. This entry keeps only the CDR3 DNA: 45 bases, framed from base 1. Per the germline V gene (reference sequence), LNHNV is the CDR1 and YYDKDF is the CDR2. The library came from the immunoSEQ multiplex PCR assay. For the multiplex PCR, a mixture combining 60 forward primers for TCR Vbeta segments and 13 reverse primers for TCR Jbeta segments was used. The CDR3 region of rearranged TCR beta genes was amplified from genomic DNA by a multiplex PCR assay. The Illumina HiSeq System was used to sequence the amplified TCR beta libraries as 87-base-pair reads. As for how the authors treated the data: A later analysis counted tens of millions of unique TCR beta chains across the roughly 700 repertoires, and 9 million to 14 million of these chains were shared by at least two donors. Raw reads were error-corrected and collapsed into unique sequences with a nearest-neighbor algorithm that merged closely related sequences to remove PCR and sequencing errors. CDR3 sequences were aligned to IMGT reference sequences to assign V, D and J gene segments. Each retained sequence needed at least a six-nucleotide match to both a V gene segment and a J gene segment. Rearrangements were classified as productive when the CDR3 lacked stop codons and remained in frame with V and J, and all other rearrangements were classified as non-productive. CDR3 was defined by IMGT convention, running from the second conserved V-encoded cysteine to the conserved J-encoded phenylalanine. In an earlier analysis of roughly 610 of the donors, sequences lacking an unambiguous match to a single V gene segment were excluded. An earlier analysis of several hundred of the donors classified V segments as functional when productive rearrangements were above 56.7% and as segregating when the standard deviation between donors was above 5%. To diagnose cytomegalovirus status from the catalog of TCR beta chain sequences, a statistical classification framework was built. In a later analysis, V and J genes were assigned by comparing TCR nucleotide sequences against IMGT/GENE-DB human TR gene sequences. The TCRdist pipeline was used in a later analysis to assign CDR3 sequences and most-parsimonious VDJ recombination scenarios. A later analysis defined each TCR beta chain by its CDR3 amino acid sequence plus V-gene family, and excluded reads lacking a unique V-gene family. In a later analysis, fewer than 600 highly shared, low-generation-probability nucleotide sequences were removed to address suspected cross-contamination and a sequencing artifact. For each public chain, a later analysis derived a clonal expansion index from normalized ranks of inferred template counts within each repertoire. Generation probabilities in a later analysis came from a VDJ recombination model fitted to out-of-frame rearrangements, and those results were checked against IGoR. In a later analysis, TCR-TCR, TCR-HLA and TCR-CMV co-occurrence was scored with hypergeometric tests, and a repertoire-size bias correction was applied to TCR pairs. A later analysis estimated false discovery rates by permuting HLA or CMV assignments 20 times. In a later analysis, co-occurring TCRs were grouped with DBSCAN, and TCRdist sequence similarity was added when clustering was performed within HLA-allele-positive subsets. Co-occurrence clustering excluded repertoires with fewer than 30,000 or more than 120,000 public chains, plus five with anomalous nucleotide sharing. The clones in this table, taken by TCRdb from immuneACCESS, are in-frame only. Not every clone is retained; where verified, under half of the shortfall comes from an unresolved V gene, and the cause of the rest is unknown. For V, J and clone size, that table is used; D and trimming come from the DNA. In all, the sample holds over 100,000 clones, and approximately 74% of those were seen once. The ten biggest clones cover roughly 7% of the sample.

The cohort was made up of roughly 670 healthy bone marrow donors. All cohort members were sampled while nominally healthy, although unrecorded immune exposures were likely present. The donor tested CMV seronegative and was one of the 352 seronegative cohort members. Every donor gave a peripheral blood sample, and the peripheral blood mononuclear cells from that sample were used for TCR beta sequencing. The Qiagen DNeasy Blood Extraction Kit was used to extract genomic DNA from the blood cell samples. Comments on this clone: No cognate antigen has been identified for it. Base qualities are not recorded, but no much larger clone differs from it by a single base.

This TCR derives from a male donor in good health and CMV-seronegative. The V gene is TRBV15 and the J gene is TRBJ2-5; the D region possibly corresponds to TRBD1 (6 bases align). Matching the DNA end better, TRBJ2-7 makes the J call doubtful. The sequenced sample consisted of PBMCs. The CDR3 in this case is CATSRDRRQAYEQYF. The DNA reads TGTGCCACCAGCAGAGATCGCCGACAGGCCTACGAGCAGTACTTC.